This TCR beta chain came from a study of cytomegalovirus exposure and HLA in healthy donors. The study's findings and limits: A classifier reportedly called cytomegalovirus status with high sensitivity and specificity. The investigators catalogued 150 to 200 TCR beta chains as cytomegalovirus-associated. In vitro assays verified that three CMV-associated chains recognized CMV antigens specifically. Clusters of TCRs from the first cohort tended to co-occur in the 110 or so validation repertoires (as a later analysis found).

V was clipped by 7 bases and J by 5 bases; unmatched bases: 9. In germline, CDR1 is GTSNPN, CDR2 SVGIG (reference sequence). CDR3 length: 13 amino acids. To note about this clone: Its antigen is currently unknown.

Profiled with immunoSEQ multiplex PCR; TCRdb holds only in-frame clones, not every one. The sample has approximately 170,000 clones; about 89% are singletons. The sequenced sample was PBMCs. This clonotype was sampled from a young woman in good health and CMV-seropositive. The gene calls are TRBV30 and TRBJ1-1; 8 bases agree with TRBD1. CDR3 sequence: CASARTGRTEAFF. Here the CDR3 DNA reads TGTGCCTCGGCCAGGACAGGGCGAACTGAAGCTTTCTTT. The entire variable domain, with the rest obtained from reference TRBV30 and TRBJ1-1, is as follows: SQTIHQWPATLVQPVGSPLSLECTVEGTSNPNLYWYRQAAGRGLQLLFYSVGIGQISSEVPQNLSASRPQDRQFILSSKKLLLSDSGFYLCASARTGRTEAFFGQGTRLTVV.